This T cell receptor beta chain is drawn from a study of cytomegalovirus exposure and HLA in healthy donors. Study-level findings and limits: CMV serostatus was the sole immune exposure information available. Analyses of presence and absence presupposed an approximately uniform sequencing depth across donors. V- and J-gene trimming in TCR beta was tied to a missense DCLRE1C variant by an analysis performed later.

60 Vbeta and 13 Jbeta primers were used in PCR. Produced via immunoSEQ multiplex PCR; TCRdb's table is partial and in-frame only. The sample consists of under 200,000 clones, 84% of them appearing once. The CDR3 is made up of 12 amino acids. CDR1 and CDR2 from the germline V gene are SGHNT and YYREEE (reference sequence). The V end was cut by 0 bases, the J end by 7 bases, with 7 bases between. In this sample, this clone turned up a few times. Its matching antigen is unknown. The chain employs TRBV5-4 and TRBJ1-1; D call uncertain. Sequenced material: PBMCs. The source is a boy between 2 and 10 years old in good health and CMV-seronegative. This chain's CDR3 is CASSLVPDEAFF. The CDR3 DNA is TGTGCCAGCAGCTTGGTACCAGATGAAGCTTTCTTT.